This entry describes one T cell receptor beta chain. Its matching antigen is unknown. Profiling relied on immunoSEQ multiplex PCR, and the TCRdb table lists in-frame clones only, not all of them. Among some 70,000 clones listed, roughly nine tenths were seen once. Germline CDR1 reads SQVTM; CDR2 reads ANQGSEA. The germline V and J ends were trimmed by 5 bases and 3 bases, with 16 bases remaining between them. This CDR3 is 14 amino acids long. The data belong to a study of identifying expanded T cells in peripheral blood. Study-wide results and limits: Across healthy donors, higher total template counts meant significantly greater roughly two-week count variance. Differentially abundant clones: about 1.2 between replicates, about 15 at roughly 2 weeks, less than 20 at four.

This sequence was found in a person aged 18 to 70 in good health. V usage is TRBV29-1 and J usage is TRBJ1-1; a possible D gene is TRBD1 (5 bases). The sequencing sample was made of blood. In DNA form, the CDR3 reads TGCAGCGTTTCAACCGGGACCGTATACACTGAAGCTTTCTTT. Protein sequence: CSVSTGTVYTEAFF.